The present T cell receptor (beta chain) was sequenced within a study of CD8 T cells in Susac syndrome. Looking at the study overall: Clinical remission applied to under 10 sequenced Susac syndrome patients, and five or six had active disease. General study findings and limits: Clonal expansion was absent from the CD4+ T cell repertoires in Susac syndrome.

This CDR3 has 11 residues. Trimming cost V 5 bases and J 4 bases, with 7 bases left between them. The germline gives CDR1 GTSNPN, CDR2 SVGIG (reference sequence). With regard to this clonotype: The antigen remains undetermined.

RNA totalling roughly 0.45 to 1 ug underwent reverse transcription with random hexamers. Each CDR3 protein is one row after TCRdb ran MiXCR on the immunoSEQ multiplex PCR reads. This sample has roughly 250,000 distinct CDR3 sequences, with about 96% found just once. The receptor's source is a human donor with Susac syndrome. The rearrangement uses TRBV30 and TRBJ2-3; D is uncertain. Sequences were obtained from CD4+ T cells from PBMCs. CDR3 sequence: CAWGVSDTQYF. CDR3 coding DNA: TGTGCCTGGGGAGTGTCAGATACGCAGTATTTT.